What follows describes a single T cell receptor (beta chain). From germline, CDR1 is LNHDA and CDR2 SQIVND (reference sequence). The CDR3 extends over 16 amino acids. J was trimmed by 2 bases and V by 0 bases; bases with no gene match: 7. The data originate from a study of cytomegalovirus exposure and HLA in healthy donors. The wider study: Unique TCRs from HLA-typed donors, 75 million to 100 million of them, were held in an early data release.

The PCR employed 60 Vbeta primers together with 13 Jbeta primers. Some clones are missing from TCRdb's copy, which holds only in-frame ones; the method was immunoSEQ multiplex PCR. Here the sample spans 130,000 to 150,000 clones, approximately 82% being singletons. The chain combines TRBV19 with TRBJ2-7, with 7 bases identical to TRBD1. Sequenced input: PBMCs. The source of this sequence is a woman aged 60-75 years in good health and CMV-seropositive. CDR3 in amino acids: CASSIDLRGLPYEQYF. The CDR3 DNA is TGTGCCAGTAGTATAGATCTTAGGGGGCTCCCCTACGAGCAGTACTTC. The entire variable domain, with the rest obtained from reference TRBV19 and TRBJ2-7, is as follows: DGGITQSPKYLFRKEGQNVTLSCEQNLNHDAMYWYRQDPGQGLRLIYYSQIVNDFQKGDIAEGYSVSREKKESFPLTVTSAQKNPTAFYLCASSIDLRGLPYEQYFGPGTRLTVT.